This T cell receptor (beta chain) was obtained from a study of shared clonotypes between healthy human individuals. At the level of the study: Per donor, three plates held CD4 naive cells, three held CD4 memory, two held CD8 naive and one held CD8 memory.

This clone occurred once. Antigen specificity is unknown. Healthy HIV-negative adults without recent acute infections or vaccinations served as donors. Clones were sequenced by immunoSEQ multiplex PCR, and TCRdb holds only the in-frame ones, with some missing. The data contain 1,500,000 or so clones, approximately 98.5% of them singletons. Findings and limits, study-wide: The genetic and exposure-history diversity represented was limited by few donors.

CDR1 MGHDK and CDR2 SYGVNS come from the germline V gene. CDR3 length: 11 amino acids. The V end was cut by 6 bases, the J end by 3 bases, with 6 bases between. This sequence joins TRBV25-1 and TRBJ2-7; D uncertain. Sequencing input: naive CD4+ T cells sorted from blood. Subset denoted: CD45RA+ positively selected. This clonotype was sampled from a man aged 30 to 39 in good health. CDR3 sequence: CASRRSYEQYF. The CDR3 DNA reads as TGTGCCAGCAGGCGGAGCTACGAGCAGTACTTC.